The entry that follows covers one T cell receptor (beta chain) sequence. These data originate in a study of T cells after yellow fever vaccination. Germline V gives CDR1 MNHEY, CDR2 SVGEGT. Losses at the gene ends were 2 bases for V and 3 bases for J; bases not matched to a gene: 0. CDR3 length: 14 residues. TCRdb re-called the 5' RACE reads with MiXCR, one entry per CDR3 protein. Of approximately 90,000 distinct CDR3 sequences listed, roughly 6% were seen once; the top ten hold about two fifths. The sample consisted of CD8+ T cells sorted from PBMCs, taken 10 days after the yellow fever booster vaccination. This chain joins TRBV6-2 or TRBV6-3 and TRBJ2-1; 8 nucleotides line up with TRBD2. The clonotype originates from a man aged 18 to 30 who received the YFV17D yellow fever vaccine. CDR3 sequence: CASSYTSGYNEQFF. CDR3 nucleotide sequence: TGTGCCAGCAGTTACACTAGCGGCTACAATGAGCAGTTCTTC.